A selection of T cell receptor beta chains follows, all from one sample in a study of cytomegalovirus exposure and HLA in healthy donors. The method was immunoSEQ multiplex PCR; TCRdb's version includes in-frame clones alone and lacks a portion of them. Among 90,000 to 120,000 clones listed, roughly 70% were seen once. The source material was PBMCs. The receptors were gathered from a woman aged 18-30 years in good health and CMV-seropositive. The CDR3 runs from the conserved cysteine through the conserved F or W. The D gene is left open where the match is weak. Part of the rows lack a size; the others show once, few, many or a class for expanded clones.

d_call clone_size j_call v_call cdr3_nt cdr3_aa
NA NA TRBJ1-2 TRBV5-1 TGCGCCAGCAGCTTGGATGTCTTCTATGGCTACACCTTC CASSLDVFYGYTF
NA NA TRBJ1-1 TRBV5-6 TGTGCCAGCAGCTTCTCCCGGACAGAAGCTTTCTTT CASSFSRTEAFF
TRBD2 NA TRBJ2-5 TRBV30 TGTGCCTGGAGTGTACGGACTAGAGAGACCCAGTACTTC CAWSVRTRETQYF
NA NA TRBJ1-5 TRBV27 TGTGCCAGCAGTTTACGGGGGAGCAATCAGCCCCAGCATTTT CASSLRGSNQPQHF
TRBD2 NA TRBJ2-7 TRBV19 TGTGCCAGTAGTCCTGAGGGACTAAGCTTTGTGTACGAGCAGTACTTC CASSPEGLSFVYEQYF
TRBD2 NA TRBJ2-7 TRBV10-2 TGCGCCAGCAGTGAGTCCCTAGCGGGATCCTACGAGCAGTACTTC CASSESLAGSYEQYF
NA NA TRBJ2-7 TRBV10-3 TGTGCCATCAGTGAGCCCACTTTTCGAGAACCCCCCTACGAGCAGTACTTC CAISEPTFREPPYEQYF
NA NA TRBJ2-3 TRBV5-1 TGCGCCAGCAGCTTGGTGCGGGGAGCGACAGATACGCAGTATTTT CASSLVRGATDTQYF
NA NA TRBJ2-1 TRBV9 TGTGCCAGCAGCGTAGCTAGCAGGAACTACAATGAGCAGTTCTTC CASSVASRNYNEQFF
TRBD1 NA TRBJ1-2 TRBV9 TGTGCCAGCAGCGTACATTTGGACAGGGGATCTAACTATGGCTACACCTTC CASSVHLDRGSNYGYTF
NA NA TRBJ2-2 TRBV6-5 TGTGCCAGCAGTTACCTAACAGGGACCGGGGAGCTGTTTTTT CASSYLTGTGELFF
TRBD1 NA TRBJ2-2 TRBV10-3 TGTGCCATCAGTGAAGGACAGGGGGCCGCCGGGGAGCTGTTTTTT CAISEGQGAAGELFF
TRBD2 few TRBJ2-7 TRBV28 TGTGCCAGCAGTTTATCGCCTAGCGGTTACACCTACGAGCAGTACTTC CASSLSPSGYTYEQYF
TRBD2 NA TRBJ2-7 TRBV5-8 TGTGCCAGCAGCTTGGCGGTAGCGGGAACCAACGAGCAGTACTTC CASSLAVAGTNEQYF
NA NA TRBJ2-3 TRBV15 TGTGCCACCAGCAGCCGAGACGGGGGAGATACGCAGTATTTT CATSSRDGGDTQYF
NA NA TRBJ2-5 TRBV7-9 TGTGCCAGCAGCTTTAAAGAGACCCAGTACTTC CASSFKETQYF
NA few TRBJ2-3 TRBV25-1 TGTGCCAGCAGTCAAGAGGCTAGCGGCACAGATACGCAGTATTTT CASSQEASGTDTQYF
NA NA TRBJ1-5 TRBV28 TGTGCCAGCATGGTGCGATCCACTCAGCCCCAGCATTTT CASMVRSTQPQHF